This TCR beta chain is from a study of blood T cell repertoires in COVID-19. For the study at large: From the United States, Italy and Spain came samples of acute and convalescent COVID-19. The cDNA or gDNA used as material had been derived from T cells, B-cell-depleted T cells, or PBMCs.

Under the authors' procedure: The assay estimated nucleated cells by amplifying reference gene primers. TCRdb's table, derived via immunoSEQ multiplex PCR, lists solely in-frame clones and lacks some. For V, J and clone size, that table is used; D and trimming come from the DNA. The sample has some 67,000 clones; roughly 89% are singletons. The TCR was taken from a woman older than 75 with acute or convalescent COVID-19. Sequenced: peripheral blood.

The CDR3 sequence is CASSVRSEGGETQYF. For the CDR3, the DNA is TGTGCCAGCAGCGTAAGGTCGGAAGGGGGAGAGACCCAGTACTTC. The chain links TRBV9 to TRBJ2-5, with D perhaps TRBD1 (6 bases). CDR1 SGDLS and CDR2 YYNGEE come from the germline V gene. Deletions cut 1 base from V and 4 bases from J, with 14 bases between. The CDR3 extends over 15 amino acids. Supplemented by reference TRBV9 and TRBJ2-5, the full variable domain reads DSGVTQTPKHLITATGQRVTLRCSPRSGDLSVYWYQQSLDQGLQFLIQYYNGEERAKGNILERFSAQQFPDLHSELNLSSLELGDSALYFCASSVRSEGGETQYFGPGTRLLVL.